Shown below are 23 T cell receptor beta chains from a single sample sequenced in a study of blood T cell repertoires in COVID-19. The repertoire was sequenced with immunoSEQ multiplex PCR; TCRdb's copy has only in-frame clones and lacks some. The table lists about 270,000 clones, roughly 82% of them singletons. Sequencing was performed on peripheral blood. These receptors originate from a woman over 75 with COVID-19, enrolled during active disease.

J is TRBJ1-5 and V is TRBV11-2; no reliable D call. The CDR3 totals 16 residues. Germline CDR1 and CDR2: SGHAT and FQNNGV. Trimming removed 1 base at V and 0 bases at J, with 10 bases between. The CDR3 sequence is CASSLGTAPSNQPQHF. CDR3 nucleotide sequence: TGTGCCAGCAGCTTAGGAACAGCACCTAGCAATCAGCCCCAGCATTTT.

The rearrangement links TRBV7-2 to TRBJ2-3; 13 positions match TRBD2. The CDR3 consists of 15 residues. CDR1 SGHTA and CDR2 FQGNSA come from the germline V gene. Trimming took 5 bases from V and 5 from J; bases not matched to a gene: 4. The CDR3 DNA is TGTGCCAGCAGCGGGACTAGCGGGGACGGAGATACGCAGTATTTT. This codes for CASSGTSGDGDTQYF.

The chain uses TRBV2 and TRBJ2-5; 8 positions agree with TRBD1. The CDR3 contains 12 residues. The germline V gene has CDR1 SNHLY and CDR2 FYNNEI. V was clipped by 9 bases and J by 5 bases; unmatched bases: 5. CDR3 nucleotides: TGTGCCAGAAGACAGGGGTTGGAGACCCAGTACTTC. Translated: CARRQGLETQYF. Looking up the rest from reference TRBV2 and TRBJ2-5 gives the full variable domain: EPEVTQTPSHQVTQMGQEVILRCVPISNHLYFYWYRQILGQKVEFLVSFYNNEISEKSEIFDDQFSVERPDGSNFTLKIRSTKLEDSAMYFCARRQGLETQYFGPGTRLLVL.

The V gene is TRBV20-1, the J gene TRBJ1-6, with D hard to call. Trimming removed 3 bases from V and 5 bases from J, with 5 bases in between. Germline V gene lookup returns CDR1 DFQATT and CDR2 SNEGSKA (reference sequence). CDR3 length: 12 residues. The CDR3 loop reads CSASLNNSPLHF. The CDR3 region has the DNA TGCAGTGCTAGTCTTAATAATTCACCCCTCCACTTT.

This chain uses TRBV6-5 with TRBJ1-2; perhaps TRBD1 as D (5 bases). The CDR3 length is 15 residues. Germline CDR1 and CDR2: MNHEY and SVGAGI. Trimming removed 6 bases at V and 2 bases at J, with 16 bases between. The CDR3 nucleotides are TGTGCCAGCAGACCAGACAGTCTAGGGAACTATGGCTACACCTTC. It specifies CASRPDSLGNYGYTF.

V is TRBV11-2 and J is TRBJ2-2, with D hard to call. The CDR3 totals 12 residues. Trimming removed 2 bases from V and 7 bases from J, with 5 bases in between. Germline V gene lookup returns CDR1 SGHAT and CDR2 FQNNGV. CDR3 DNA: TGTGCCAGCAGCTTAAATATCGGGGAGCTGTTTTTT. Protein: CASSLNIGELFF.

The chain uses TRBV10-3 and TRBJ1-2; D not certain. The V and J ends lost 5 bases and 5 bases respectively, with 9 bases between them. Germline V gene data show CDR1 as ENHRY and CDR2 as SYGVKD. CDR3 length: 12 amino acids. The CDR3 loop reads CAISSAGYGYTF. CDR3 nucleotides: TGTGCCATCAGTTCCGCAGGATATGGCTACACCTTC.

The genes are TRBV6-2 or TRBV6-3 and TRBJ2-2; perhaps TRBD1 as D (5 bases). Trimming removed 5 bases from V and 5 bases from J, with 9 bases in between. The CDR3 length is 13 residues. From germline, CDR1 is MNHEY and CDR2 SVGEGT. Here the CDR3 DNA reads TGTGCCAGCAGTCAAGGGGTGACCGGGGAGCTGTTTTTT. This sequence encodes CASSQGVTGELFF.

The chain employs TRBV14 and TRBJ2-5, with 10 bases fitting TRBD1. The germline V gene has CDR1 SGHDN and CDR2 FVKESK. This CDR3 has 15 amino acids. The junction had 2 bases not matched to a gene; V was cut back by 2 bases and J by 2 bases. In DNA, the CDR3 is TGTGCCAGCAGCCAACCGGGACAGGGGCAAGAGACCCAGTACTTC. It encodes CASSQPGQGQETQYF.

The J gene is TRBJ2-7, the V gene TRBV28, with 8 bases matching TRBD1. The CDR3 has 14 residues. Germline V CDR1 and CDR2: MDHEN, SYDVKM. V lost 6 bases, J lost 4 bases, and 8 bases stayed unmatched. This CDR3 is CASREPGQAYEQYV. DNA for the CDR3: TGTGCCAGCAGAGAACCGGGACAGGCTTACGAGCAGTACGTC.

This clone showed up just once. The chain has TRBV7-2 and TRBJ1-2; 9 bases agree with TRBD1. There are 13 residues in the CDR3. In germline, CDR1 is SGHTA, CDR2 FQGNSA. V gave up 5 bases and J gave up 6 bases; unmatched junction bases: 4. CDR3 amino acids: CASSPWDRDGYTF. Written as DNA, the CDR3 is TGTGCCAGCAGCCCATGGGACAGGGATGGCTACACCTTC.

The rearrangement links TRBV28 to TRBJ1-5; 12 bases match TRBD1. Trimming cost V 5 bases and J 9 bases; bases outside gene matches: 11. CDR1 and CDR2 from the germline V gene are MDHEN and SYDVKM. There are 16 residues in the CDR3. In DNA, the CDR3 is TGTGCCAGCAGTCCGGGACAGGGGGCATACCAATGGCCCCAGCATTTT. Its translation: CASSPGQGAYQWPQHF.

CDR3 sequence: CASSQDGVGGQPQHF. The DNA for the CDR3 is TGCGCCAGCAGCCAAGACGGGGTCGGAGGTCAGCCCCAGCATTTT. This chain links TRBV4-3 with TRBJ1-5; D remains unclear. The CDR3 covers 15 residues. Germline lookup yields CDR1 LGHNA and CDR2 YSLEER. The ends were cut back, 0 bases at V and 6 bases at J, with 12 bases in the middle.

The count of this clone is one. V and J are TRBV7-7 and TRBJ1-1; 8 bases match TRBD1. CDR3 length: 13 residues. Per germline, CDR1 SSHAT and CDR2 FNYEAQ (reference sequence). CDR3 loop: CAVWDRLNTEAFF. In nucleotides, the CDR3 is TGTGCTGTTTGGGACAGGCTTAACACTGAAGCTTTCTTT. Drawing the rest from reference TRBV7-7 and TRBJ1-1, the complete variable domain is GAGVSQSPRYKVTKRGQDVTLRCDPISSHATLYWYQQALGQGPEFLTYFNYEAQPDKSGLPSDRFSAERPEGSISTLTIQRTEQRDSAMYRCAVWDRLNTEAFFGQGTRLTVV.

The chain is built from TRBV14 and TRBJ2-5, with a possible D match to TRBD1 (5 bases). Trimming took off 1 base at V and 5 bases at J, with 17 bases between the two ends. Germline lookup yields CDR1 SGHDN and CDR2 FVKESK. The CDR3 length is 16 residues. The CDR3: CASSQGTARAVETQYF. The CDR3 nucleotides read TGTGCCAGCAGCCAAGGAACGGCCAGGGCCGTTGAGACCCAGTACTTC.

Regarding this clone: This sample includes further DNA sequences coding for the same CDR3. V usage is TRBV27 and J usage is TRBJ1-5; D might be TRBD1 (5 bases). CDR1 and CDR2 (germline): MNHEY, SMNVEV (reference sequence). Deletions cut 6 bases from V and 4 bases from J, with 16 bases between. The CDR3 has 15 residues. In DNA, the CDR3 is TGTGCCAGCAGATTGGGGGGAGCGCAAAATCAGCCCCAGCATTTT. It translates to CASRLGGAQNQPQHF.

This chain uses TRBV7-8 with TRBJ2-2, with a tentative D call TRBD2 (5 bases). Germline-derived CDR1 and CDR2 are SGHVS and FQNEAQ. V lost 5 bases to trimming and J lost 2 bases, with 18 bases between them. The CDR3 consists of 17 residues. Here the CDR3 DNA reads TGTGCCAGCAGCCACCCGTCGGAGCGGCCTAACACCGGGGAGCTGTTTTTT. This codes for CASSHPSERPNTGELFF.

V usage is TRBV12-3 or TRBV12-4 and J usage is TRBJ1-5; D is perhaps TRBD1 (5 bases). Trimming took 5 bases from V and 4 from J, leaving 9 bases between them. CDR3 length: 13 amino acids. CDR3 sequence reads: CASSDQGNQPQHF. The DNA for the CDR3 is TGTGCCAGCAGTGATCAGGGAAATCAGCCCCAGCATTTT.

This chain joins TRBV11-2 and TRBJ2-7; TRBD1 matches 9 bases. CDR1 SGHAT and CDR2 FQNNGV come from the germline V gene. This CDR3 is built from 17 residues. V shed 3 bases, J shed 1 base, and the junction held 10 bases outside the gene matches. The CDR3 DNA reads TGTGCCAGCAGCTTGGGGTTAGGACAGGGGCGTTCCTACGAGCAGTACTTC. Its translation is CASSLGLGQGRSYEQYF.

The gene calls are TRBV11-2 and TRBJ2-3; 11 bases align to TRBD1. Germline CDR1 reads SGHAT; CDR2 reads FQNNGV. After removal of 1 base from V and 3 bases from J, the junction contained 9 bases not matched to a gene. The CDR3 has 18 amino acids. CDR3 nucleotides: TGTGCCAGCAGCTTAGTTGGACAGGGGGCGAAAGGTACAGATACGCAGTATTTT. It specifies CASSLVGQGAKGTDTQYF. Full variable domain (rest looked up from reference TRBV11-2 and TRBJ2-3): EAGVAQSPRYKIIEKRQSVAFWCNPISGHATLYWYQQILGQGPKLLIQFQNNGVVDDSQLPKDRFSAERLKGVDSTLKIQPAKLEDSAVYLCASSLVGQGAKGTDTQYFGPGTRLTVL.

J is TRBJ1-2 and V is TRBV30; D ambiguous. The CDR3 sequence is 15 residues long. The V end lost 5 bases, the J end lost 3 bases, and 19 bases lay between the germline ends. Per the germline V gene, CDR1 is GTSNPN and CDR2 is SVGIG (reference sequence). The CDR3 nucleotides are TGTGCCTGGGATATTCAGGAAAACAGACACTATGGCTACACCTTC. Encoded protein: CAWDIQENRHYGYTF.

The genes are TRBV5-1 and TRBJ1-2; D is perhaps TRBD1 (5 bases). The V end was cut by 4 bases, the J end by 5 bases, with 15 bases between. This CDR3 comprises 14 residues. CDR1 is SGHRS, CDR2 YFSETQ, per germline. This CDR3 reads CASSVTGAGYGYTF. The DNA for the CDR3 is TGCGCCAGCAGCGTAACAGGTGCAGGGTATGGCTACACCTTC.

J is TRBJ1-2 and V is TRBV7-9; D is unclear. Trimming left V 3 bases short and J 14 bases short, with 19 bases between. This CDR3 contains 13 residues. The germline CDR1 and CDR2 sequences are SEHNR and FQNEAQ (reference sequence). The CDR3 is CASSLEARILQTF. The DNA for the CDR3 is TGTGCCAGCAGCTTGGAGGCGAGGATTCTACAGACCTTC.